One T cell receptor beta chain is described in this entry. The data were taken from a study of tumor and adjacent non-tumor tissue in lung cancer. About the study: Patients comprised 12 adenocarcinoma, 2 squamous cell carcinoma and 1 small cell lung cancer.

RNA was extracted from bulk tissue without any cell sorting. More than 3 cm separated this lung sample from the edge of the tumor. The library came from three nested PCR rounds adapted from ARM-PCR protocols. Via MiXCR, TCRdb re-called the multiplex PCR reads, giving one row per CDR3 protein. The sample lists 90,000 to 100,000 distinct CDR3 sequences; 80% were seen once. CDR3 length equals 15 residues. V and J are TRBV12-3 or TRBV12-4 and TRBJ2-1; 7 nucleotides line up with TRBD1. This clonotype was obtained from a man in his sixties with small cell lung cancer. The sequenced sample consisted of distant non-tumor lung tissue. Written as DNA, the CDR3 is TGTTCCAACAGCCTCGGGACAGCCAAACAAAATGAGCAGTTCTTC. Translated: CSNSLGTAKQNEQFF.